Listed below are T cell receptor beta chains from one sample, sequenced in a study of beta chain features in type 1 diabetes. Generated by immunoSEQ multiplex PCR, the TCRdb table keeps only in-frame clones and is missing some. The sample records 200,000 to 300,000 clones, about 63% being singletons. The sample comprised naive CD4+ T cells from blood. All receptors come from a man younger than 45 in good health. CDR3s include the opening cysteine and the closing phenylalanine or tryptophan. Each record gives: V gene, D gene, clone size, J gene, CDR3 length, CDR3 protein, CDR3 DNA. D genes are given only for firm matches. Clone size is not always given. Where it is, it says once, few, many or a class for expanded clones.

>TRBV18|-|-|TRBJ2-3|14
CASSQGQPPDTQYF
TGTGCCAGCTCACAAGGGCAGCCGCCAGATACGCAGTATTTT
>TRBV28|-|-|TRBJ2-1|12
CASSSDSNEQFF
TGTGCCAGCAGTTCCGACAGCAATGAGCAGTTCTTC
>TRBV7-9|-|-|TRBJ2-1|13
CATQQLAYNEQFF
TGTGCGACGCAACAGCTCGCCTACAATGAGCAGTTCTTC
>TRBV25-1|-|few|TRBJ2-7|13
CASSGPPTYEQYF
TGTGCCAGCAGTGGGCCCCCAACCTACGAGCAGTACTTC
>TRBV7-2|TRBD2|-|TRBJ2-5|15
CASSLLGGSPETQYF
TGTGCCAGCAGCTTACTAGGCGGGAGCCCAGAGACCCAGTACTTC
>TRBV30|-|once|TRBJ2-1|12
CAWSAVGAQQFF
TGTGCCTGGAGTGCGGTGGGGGCCCAGCAGTTCTTC
>TRBV29-1|-|few|TRBJ2-1|12
CSVGKGYNEQFF
TGCAGCGTTGGGAAGGGGTACAATGAGCAGTTCTTC
>TRBV30|-|-|TRBJ2-5|13
CARRLASQETQYF
TGTGCAAGGAGGTTGGCTTCGCAAGAGACCCAGTACTTC
>TRBV30|-|few|TRBJ1-1|14
CAWSVWRGNAEAFF
TGTGCCTGGAGTGTATGGCGGGGTAACGCTGAAGCTTTCTTT
>TRBV4-1|TRBD1|-|TRBJ2-1|14
CASTPRDSYNEQFF
TGCGCCAGCACCCCCCGGGACAGCTACAATGAGCAGTTCTTC
>TRBV18|TRBD2|-|TRBJ2-1|15
CASSPRLAGDNEQFF
TGTGCCAGCTCACCCCGACTAGCGGGGGACAATGAGCAGTTCTTC
>TRBV29-1|-|-|TRBJ1-3|15
CSVELRLLSGNTIYF
TGCAGCGTTGAATTGAGGTTGCTGTCTGGAAACACCATATATTTT
>TRBV29-1|-|-|TRBJ2-1|12
CSVASSYNEQFF
TGCAGCGTTGCCTCTTCCTACAATGAGCAGTTCTTC
>TRBV30|-|-|TRBJ2-7|14
CAWRPEDPGYEQYF
TGTGCCTGGAGACCCGAGGACCCAGGCTACGAGCAGTACTTC
>TRBV7-9|-|-|TRBJ1-6|13
CASSAAGNSPLHF
TGTGCCAGCTCAGCGGCAGGGAATTCACCCCTCCACTTT
>TRBV2|-|-|TRBJ1-6|12
CASSDSGVLLHF
TGTGCCAGCAGTGACTCAGGCGTACTCCTCCACTTT
>TRBV30|-|-|TRBJ2-1|14
CAWRRQDSYNEQFF
TGTGCCTGGAGAAGACAGGACTCCTACAATGAGCAGTTCTTC
>TRBV9|-|-|TRBJ2-5|15
CASSVAGLGGETQYF
TGTGCCAGCAGCGTAGCCGGGTTAGGAGGAGAGACCCAGTACTTC